Following are 5 T cell receptor beta chains from one sample sequenced in a study of shared clonotypes between healthy human individuals. Method: immunoSEQ multiplex PCR; TCRdb's copy keeps in-frame clones and lacks some. The sample contains about 680,000 clones, around two thirds of which appear only once. The sequenced sample consisted of memory CD4+ T cells sorted from blood. The subset denotes: CD45RA-negative fraction. These receptors were taken from a woman aged 25 to 39 in good health.

This clone was observed a handful of times. It may be a read error: a sequence one base away is much more abundant. This chain connects TRBV4-1 to TRBJ1-1; no clear D. Trimming removed 4 bases at V and 0 bases at J, with 3 bases between. Germline-derived CDR1 and CDR2 are MGHRA and YSYEKL. The length of the CDR3 is 12 residues. The DNA for the CDR3 is TGCGCCAGCAGCCTGATGAACACTGAAGCTTTCTTT. It specifies CASSLMNTEAFF.

A few counts support this clone. The CDR3: CSGGGRMYNEQFF. In DNA form, the CDR3 reads TGCAGCGGTGGCGGGAGGATGTACAATGAGCAGTTCTTC. This chain joins TRBV29-1 and TRBJ2-1; 8 bases align to TRBD2. Germline V gene sequence: CDR1 SQVTM, CDR2 ANQGSEA. The trim removed 7 bases at V and 4 bases at J, leaving 6 bases unmatched. The CDR3 is made up of 13 amino acids.

This clone has only one observation. The chain links TRBV7-3 to TRBJ2-2, with TRBD2 matching over 7 bases. Germline trimming cut 5 bases from V and 7 bases from J; bases unmatched to any gene: 13. The CDR3 is 16 residues long. Per the germline V gene, CDR1 is SGHTA and CDR2 is FQGTGA. The CDR3 region has the DNA TGTGCCAGCAGCGAACAAGCGGGACCCAGTGGCGGGGAGCTGTTTTTT. This sequence encodes CASSEQAGPSGGELFF.

The chain uses TRBV18 and TRBJ2-2, with D tentatively TRBD1 or TRBD2 (5 bases each). Trimming took off 0 bases at V and 2 bases at J, with 10 bases between the two ends. CDR3 length equals 16 residues. From germline, CDR1 is KGHSH and CDR2 LQKENI. In nucleotides, the CDR3 is TGTGCCAGCTCACCACCGAGAGGGGCCAACACCGGGGAGCTGTTTTTT. Amino acids: CASSPPRGANTGELFF.

The V gene is TRBV19, the J gene TRBJ2-3; 11 nucleotides align to TRBD2. V shed 7 bases and J 0 bases; nucleotides not matched to a gene: 9. CDR3 length: 17 amino acids. The germline CDR1 and CDR2 sequences are LNHDA and SQIVND (reference sequence). CDR3 in DNA: TGTGCCAGTATGCAACTAGCGGGGGCCGCTAGCACAGATACGCAGTATTTT. Its translation: CASMQLAGAASTDTQYF.